Shown below are 4 T cell receptor beta chains from a single sample sequenced in a study of shared clonotypes between healthy human individuals. Measured with immunoSEQ multiplex PCR; TCRdb has only the in-frame clones, and not every one. This sample carries 800,000 or so clones, 95% to 97% of them seen once, and the ten largest clones take 0.2% to 0.25%. Naive CD8 cells lacked CD45RO and underwent positive selection for CCR7, leaving out terminally differentiated effector memory CD45RA+ cells. Material: naive CD8+ T cells sorted from blood. Receptors originate from a man aged 25 to 45 in good health.

This rearrangement joins TRBV29-1 to TRBJ1-2; D gene uncertain. The V and J ends lost 4 bases and 5 bases respectively, with 11 bases between them. Germline V gene sequence: CDR1 SQVTM, CDR2 ANQGSEA. This CDR3 spans 12 amino acids. This chain's CDR3 is CSVVRGTYGYTF. The DNA for the CDR3 is TGCAGCGTTGTTCGGGGAACATATGGCTACACCTTC.

The J gene is TRBJ2-1, the V gene TRBV18; 10 positions match TRBD2. Per germline, CDR1 KGHSH and CDR2 LQKENI. J gave up 7 bases and V 3 bases, and 12 bases lay outside the gene matches. The CDR3 contains 17 residues. This CDR3 reads CASSPPGIAGGGNEQFF. CDR3 DNA sequence: TGTGCCAGCTCACCCCCGGGAATAGCGGGAGGAGGGAATGAGCAGTTCTTC. The variable domain in full, with the rest retrieved from reference TRBV18 and TRBJ2-1, is NAGVMQNPRHLVRRRGQEARLRCSPMKGHSHVYWYRQLPEEGLKFMVYLQKENIIDESGMPKERFSAEFPKEGPSILRIQQVVRGDSAAYFCASSPPGIAGGGNEQFFGPGTRLTVL.

Comment on this clone: Just one base apart from a much larger clone, this may be a read error. The rearrangement links TRBV11-2 to TRBJ1-1; D may be TRBD1 (5 bases). Germline V gene sequence: CDR1 SGHAT, CDR2 FQNNGV. This CDR3 is built from 13 residues. The V and J ends lost 7 bases and 0 bases respectively, with 9 bases between them. The CDR3 here is CASTSTVNTEAFF. CDR3 nucleotides: TGTGCCAGCACCTCGACAGTGAACACTGAAGCTTTCTTT.

V gene TRBV4-3 combines with J gene TRBJ2-3; D not certain. The CDR3 has 14 amino acids. Germline V lookup: CDR1 LGHNA, CDR2 YSLEER. V lost 3 bases to trimming and J lost 8 bases, with 15 bases between them. In nucleotides, the CDR3 is TGCGCCAGCAGCCAGAACTCCGAAACAATTACGCAGTATTTT. Residues: CASSQNSETITQYF.